This TCR beta chain emerged from a study of blood T cell repertoires in COVID-19. The wider study: Sites in the United States, Italy and Spain provided acute and convalescent COVID-19 samples. PBMCs, B-cell-depleted T cells, or T cells provided the cDNA or gDNA that made up the material.

Germline V gene sequence: CDR1 LGHDT, CDR2 YNNKEL (reference sequence). Trimming took off 4 bases at V and 6 bases at J, with 16 bases between the two ends. The CDR3 has 14 residues. As originally analysed: How many nucleated cells were present was estimated from reference gene primer amplification. Repertoires were generated with immunoSEQ multiplex PCR, while TCRdb's copy carries only in-frame clones and drops some. The DNA was the basis for D and trimming; V, J and clone size are from that table. The data hold a few hundred thousand clones, with around 79% observed a single time. Source material: peripheral blood. This chain joins TRBV3-1 (or the pseudogene TRBV3-2) and TRBJ2-7; possibly TRBD1 for D (6 bases). The receptor was isolated from a woman of 80 years or more with acute or convalescent COVID-19. The CDR3 DNA follows: TGTGCCAGCAGCCCCCGGGACATAACTTCCGAGCAGTACTTC. Amino acids: CASSPRDITSEQYF.